This TCR beta chain came from a study of vaccination effects on CD4 cells after COVID-19. Overall study context: Each person got two doses of an mRNA SARS-CoV-2 vaccine, BNT162b2 or mRNA-1273. Broader study findings: The study found marked clonal contraction of infection- and vaccine-induced clones late after vaccination.

A remark on this clone: The target antigen is unknown.

The germline V and J ends were trimmed by 3 bases and 4 bases, with 16 bases remaining between them. The CDR3 sequence is 15 residues long. CDR1 is SGHRS and CDR2 is YFSETQ in the germline V gene. Sequencing followed a ViraFEST assay step that expanded antigen-specific CD4+ T cells with viral peptide pools. The culture ran for 10 days before CD4+ T cells were isolated. None of the vaccinated had previously contracted SARS-CoV-2, and their nucleocapsid antibodies tested negative. At days 3 and 7, half of the medium was exchanged for IL-2 medium. TCRdb keeps only in-frame clones here, not all; method: immunoSEQ multiplex PCR. The table records 37,000 or so clones, 66% of them present only once.

Sequencing was performed on CD4+ T cells from PBMCs cultured with HCoV-OC43 spike peptides, taken before COVID-19 vaccination. This sample's subset: HCoV-OC43 spike overlapping peptide pool stimulation. This chain joins TRBV5-1 and TRBJ1-1; D possibly corresponds to TRBD1 (5 bases). The receptor comes from a human donor who received a COVID-19 vaccine. The CDR3 reads CASSSSGRKTTEAFF. The DNA for the CDR3 is TGCGCCAGCAGCTCCTCGGGACGGAAGACCACTGAAGCTTTCTTT.